The subject of this entry is one T cell receptor (beta chain). It lacks a known antigen. It has no much larger one-base neighbor in the sample; base qualities were not kept. Library preparation was by the immunoSEQ multiplex PCR assay. For the multiplex PCR, a mixture combining 60 forward primers for TCR Vbeta segments and 13 reverse primers for TCR Jbeta segments was used. Amplification of the CDR3 region of rearranged TCR beta genes was performed with a multiplex PCR assay on genomic DNA. The Illumina HiSeq System was used to sequence the amplified TCR beta libraries as 87-base-pair reads. Turning to the authors' computational methods: A later analysis tallied 75 million to 95 million unique TCR beta chains across the 700 or so repertoires, and approximately 11 million of those chains were shared by two or more donors. Raw reads were error-corrected and collapsed into unique sequences with a nearest-neighbor algorithm that merged closely related sequences to remove PCR and sequencing errors. To assign V, D and J gene segments, CDR3 sequences were aligned to IMGT reference sequences. For a sequence to be retained, at least a six-nucleotide match to both a V gene segment and a J gene segment was required. Rearrangements were called productive when the CDR3 lacked stop codons and stayed in frame with V and J; all others were non-productive. Following IMGT convention, CDR3 was defined as the stretch from the second conserved V-encoded cysteine up to the conserved J-encoded phenylalanine. The earlier analysis of about 590 of the donors excluded sequences that lacked an unambiguous match to a single V gene segment. In an earlier analysis of approximately 590 of the donors, V segments were called functional above 56.7% productive rearrangements and were called segregating when the between-donor standard deviation exceeded 5%. A statistical classification framework was built for diagnosing cytomegalovirus status from the catalog of TCR beta chain sequences. In a later analysis, TCR nucleotide sequences were compared against IMGT/GENE-DB human TR gene sequences so that V and J genes could be assigned. The TCRdist pipeline was used in a later analysis to assign CDR3 sequences and most-parsimonious VDJ recombination scenarios. In a later analysis, every TCR beta chain was defined by the combination of its CDR3 amino acid sequence and its V-gene family, and reads without a unique V-gene family were dropped. In a later analysis, a few hundred highly shared, low-generation-probability nucleotide sequences were removed to address suspected cross-contamination and a sequencing artifact. A later analysis calculated a clonal expansion index for each public chain from normalized within-repertoire ranks of inferred template counts. In a later analysis, generation probabilities were computed with a VDJ recombination model fitted to out-of-frame rearrangements, and the resulting probabilities were checked against IGoR. A later analysis scored TCR-TCR, TCR-HLA and TCR-CMV co-occurrence with hypergeometric tests, applying a repertoire-size bias correction to TCR pairs. To estimate false discovery rates, a later analysis permuted the HLA or CMV assignments 20 times. In a later analysis, co-occurring TCRs were grouped using DBSCAN, and TCRdist sequence similarity was added for clustering within HLA-allele-positive subsets. For co-occurrence clustering, repertoires with fewer than 30,000 or more than 120,000 public chains were excluded, along with roughly 5 repertoires with anomalous nucleotide sharing. TCRdb stores this immuneACCESS table with in-frame sequences only. Part of the clones is absent; in the studies checked, under half of the shortfall reflects unresolved V genes, and no reason is known for the rest. Clone size and the V and J calls come from that table; the DNA yielded D and trimming. Here the sample has around 85,000 clones; under 80% occur a single time. The ten largest clonotypes hold approximately 20% of the sample.

This sample was taken from a study of cytomegalovirus exposure and HLA in healthy donors (dated by TCRdb to about 2017). At the level of the whole study: In an earlier analysis of fewer than 750 of the donors, under 300 Gb of sequence data and 90 million to 130 million unique TCR beta sequences from 180 million or so T cells were reported. On average, roughly 250,000 unique TCR beta nucleotide sequences were sequenced per donor among more than 350 genotyped donors of the cohort, with about 19% of those sequences being non-productive. Besides the first cohort of around 700 subjects, a separate validation cohort made up of 95 to 150 different subjects was used. A later analysis re-analyzed previously published TCR beta repertoires from roughly 630 donors and added high-resolution HLA genotyping to study TCR occurrence patterns. The aim of the study was to test whether cataloging public T cell receptors could identify signatures of past pathogen exposure. The study profiled the T cell repertoires of 500 to 800 subjects by immunosequencing and related them to cytomegalovirus serostatus. About 5 DR-DQ haplotypes were handled as single units for association and clustering, since linkage in the cohort was strong. A later genetic analysis took genome-wide SNP genotypes for about 55% of the roughly 700 donors and used that subset as a discovery cohort. The number of donors typed differed by locus, with about 620-630 for A, B, C, DRB1 and DQB1, around 500 for DQA1, nearly 610 for DPA1, and 450 to 480 for DPB1. HLA typing covered class I and class II loci at four-digit resolution. Donor age, sex, ethnicity and CMV serostatus were compiled alongside the repertoire data. The study combined high-throughput TCR immunosequencing, statistical association of individual TCRs with disease status, and machine learning to predict cytomegalovirus infection status. Of the approximately 400 genotyped donors, over 70% fell in the genetic ancestry cluster associated with self-reported Caucasian donors. To decide whether each TCR beta V gene segment behaved as functional or pseudogenic, an earlier analysis of fewer than 750 of the donors relied on high-throughput TCR beta sequencing. Roughly 300 gigabases of sequencing data and 70 million to 100 million unique TCR sequences made up an early release that covered several hundred HLA-typed donors. Every repertoire in the discovery cohort had been generated on one and the same sequencing platform. The later analysis used no new phenotypic data to find candidate immune exposures, relying instead on TCR beta sequences and their occurrence across donors.

Trimmed from V: 10 bases; trimmed from J: 5 bases; junction bases lacking a gene match: 22. CDR1 and CDR2 (ENHRY, SYGVKD) derive from the germline V gene. The CDR3 numbers 18 residues from cysteine through phenylalanine. The CDR3 DNA has 54 bases and is translated from base 1. Findings and caveats that apply to the study as a whole: An earlier analysis of several hundred of the donors showed that most TCR beta V segments appeared in productive rearrangements either about 87% or about 30% of the time, which broadly matched IMGT annotations. In both the original and validation cohorts, the classifier was reported to diagnose cytomegalovirus status with high specificity and sensitivity. In a later analysis, several top co-occurrence clusters were reported to appear linked to parvovirus B19, influenza, CMV and Epstein-Barr virus. In vitro tests confirmed that a few of the cytomegalovirus-associated TCR beta chains recognize cytomegalovirus antigens. In a later analysis, most CMV-associated TCR beta chains were found to appear HLA-restricted, with HLA associations seemingly driven largely by CMV exposure. While some public TCRs were present in many individuals, most TCR sequences turned up only very rarely across donors. Linkage disequilibrium might explain the correlated functional status among segregating V segments, but an unknown experimental factor could not be excluded. A later analysis found that HLA-associated TCR beta chains were more clonally expanded and had lower generation probabilities than equally common non-associated chains. Specific HLA alleles were associated with around 18,000 TCR beta sequences at a false discovery rate of 0.05 in a later analysis. The presence/absence analyses assumed that sequencing depth was roughly uniform across donors, and that assumption may not be true. Some IMGT-functional V segments, including TRBV6-2 and TRBV6-3, could not be told apart with the 87-base-pair reads, so those segments were excluded. A later genetic analysis associated a missense DCLRE1C variant with V-gene and J-gene trimming of TCR beta chains, and an independent cohort replicated the association. The sequencing pipeline was judged likely to have produced a cluster of highly shared sequence variants as a technical artifact. Because HLA typing was missing for some donors at each locus, association tests included only the typed subset. When HLA alleles, especially DR and DQ, strongly co-occurred, TCR associations were difficult to assign to individual alleles. Immune exposure information for the cohort was limited to CMV serostatus. In a later analysis, the rate of TCR association differed among HLA loci, with DRB1 alleles having the most associated TCRs and HLA-C alleles having the fewest. Because counts were too low, approximately 18 rarely observed V segments, including chromosome 9 orphons, were excluded from the earlier analysis of several hundred of the donors. Only TCR beta chains were sequenced in this cohort, and the absence of alpha or paired-chain data limited detectable features. The authors suggested that the approach could potentially be extended to other disease states and immunological phenotypes. A further reported finding was that TCR beta sequences accurately predicted the HLA-A and HLA-B alleles for most subjects in the first cohort. The study listed 150 to 200 TCR beta chains as associated with cytomegalovirus. According to a later genetic analysis, donors in an Asian-associated ancestry cluster had fewer N-insertions in productive TCRs than the approximately 650-donor mean.

The cohort comprised some 680 healthy bone marrow donors. All cohort members were sampled while nominally healthy, although unrecorded immune exposures were likely present. The donor was CMV seropositive and belonged to the group of about 290 seropositive cohort members. A peripheral blood sample was provided by each donor, and peripheral blood mononuclear cells were used for TCR beta sequencing. The Qiagen DNeasy Blood Extraction Kit was used to extract genomic DNA from the blood cell samples. The chain is encoded by TRBV10-3 joined to TRBJ2-3, with 9 central nucleotides matching TRBD2. This receptor was identified in a man younger than 45 in good health and CMV-seropositive. Sequencing was done on a sample of PBMCs. The CDR3 protein sequence reads: CATKTSSGNLRGGDTQYF. The nucleotide sequence reads as follows: TGTGCCACCAAAACATCTAGCGGGAACCTAAGAGGGGGAGATACGCAGTATTTT.